Each of the 16 T cell receptor beta chains below was sequenced from the same sample in a study of CD8+ T cells in alopecia areata. This sample's treatment: oral pan-JAK inhibitor, 5-10 mg twice daily. RNA, once extracted, was reverse transcribed into cDNA for use as the sequencing template. Sequenced by immunoSEQ multiplex PCR; TCRdb stores in-frame clones only, minus some. The table includes 150,000 to 200,000 clones, about 60% detected once. The specimen comprised CD8+ T cells sorted from blood, sampled at week 24, from a patient treated with tofacitinib. The receptors stem from a human donor with alopecia areata.

The rearrangement joins TRBV7-6 to TRBJ1-3; D gene ambiguous. The CDR3 covers 13 residues. The V gene's germline CDR1 is SGHVS and CDR2 FNYEAQ. V was pared by 1 base and J by 4 bases, with 5 bases between. CDR3 DNA sequence: TGTGCCAGCAGCTTAGGCAGGGGAAACACCATATATTTT. Amino acid sequence: CASSLGRGNTIYF.

The genes are TRBV5-1 and TRBJ2-5, with D perhaps given as TRBD1 or TRBD2 (5 bases each). Per the germline V gene, CDR1 is SGHRS and CDR2 is YFSETQ. V lost 3 bases and J 5 bases, leaving 20 bases between the germline ends. CDR3 length: 16 amino acids. The CDR3 sequence is CASSSDGTTSGETQYF. CDR3 in DNA: TGCGCCAGCAGCTCAGACGGGACCACATCGGGGGAGACCCAGTACTTC.

This chain connects TRBV7-9 to TRBJ2-4, with 9 bases fitting TRBD1. Per germline, CDR1 SEHNR and CDR2 FQNEAQ (reference sequence). Losses at the gene ends were 3 bases for V and 8 bases for J; bases not matched to a gene: 5. The CDR3 runs 14 residues. The CDR3 is CASSLGDRVDIQYF. CDR3 sequence (DNA): TGTGCCAGCAGCTTGGGGGACAGGGTGGACATTCAGTACTTC. Based on the CDR3 plus reference TRBV7-9 and TRBJ2-4, the full variable domain is DTGVSQNPRHKITKRGQNVTFRCDPISEHNRLYWYRQTLGQGPEFLTYFQNEAQLEKSRLLSDRFSAERPKGSFSTLEIQRTEQGDSAMYLCASSLGDRVDIQYFGAGTRLSVL.

The V call is TRBV5-1, the J call TRBJ2-1, with 8 bases lining up with TRBD1. Germline CDR1 SGHRS, CDR2 YFSETQ. Trimming removed 2 bases from V and 8 bases from J; junction bases left unmatched: 6. CDR3 length: 14 residues. CDR3 DNA: TGCGCCAGCAGCTTACAGGGGGTATTCGATGAGCAGTTCTTC. It yields the protein CASSLQGVFDEQFF.

The V and J genes are TRBV5-1 and TRBJ2-3; TRBD1 matches at 9 bases. The CDR3 extends over 14 amino acids. Germline CDR1 is SGHRS and CDR2 is YFSETQ. V dropped 4 bases and J dropped 3; count of bases not matched to a gene: 3. The DNA of the CDR3 is TGCGCCAGCAGCAACGGACAGGGGACAGATACGCAGTATTTT. Translated, it gives CASSNGQGTDTQYF.

The chain combines TRBV7-9 with TRBJ1-1; 8 nucleotides match TRBD1. The germline V gene has CDR1 SEHNR and CDR2 FQNEAQ (reference sequence). The length of the CDR3 is 14 residues. V dropped 7 bases and J dropped 3; count of bases not matched to a gene: 7. The CDR3 coding sequence is TGTGCCAGCACCCGGACAGGGTTGGACACTGAAGCTTTCTTT. This translates into CASTRTGLDTEAFF.

This chain connects TRBV6-5 to TRBJ1-2, with D unresolved. Looked up from germline, CDR1 is MNHEY and CDR2 is SVGAGI. CDR3 length: 14 amino acids. V lost 0 bases and J 2 bases, leaving 7 bases between the germline ends. The CDR3 DNA reads as TGTGCCAGCAGTTACTCGTCTGCCAACTATGGCTACACCTTC. Amino acid sequence: CASSYSSANYGYTF.

This chain joins TRBV30 and TRBJ1-1; tentatively, D is TRBD1 (5 bases). The CDR3 loop spans 11 amino acids. The V gene's germline CDR1 is GTSNPN and CDR2 SVGIG (reference sequence). CDR3 amino acids: CVGEGIAEAFF. In DNA, the CDR3 is TGTGTCGGGGAGGGGATCGCTGAAGCTTTCTTT.

This chain connects TRBV27 to TRBJ1-4, with D hard to call. Trimming shortened V by 5 bases and J by 5 bases, and 9 bases separated the two germline ends. The CDR3 has 13 residues. Germline values: CDR1 MNHEY, CDR2 SMNVEV (reference sequence). CDR3 bases: TGTGCCAGCAGTATGGGCCCAAATGAAAAACTGTTTTTT. Translation: CASSMGPNEKLFF.

This rearrangement joins TRBV10-3 to TRBJ2-1, with D possibly being TRBD1 (6 bases). The germline V and J ends were trimmed by 3 bases and 13 bases, with 19 bases remaining between them. CDR1 and CDR2 from the germline V gene are ENHRY and SYGVKD. CDR3 length: 14 residues. The CDR3, as DNA: TGTGCCATCAGTGACCCTGACAGGCTGTTAGGCCAGTTCTTC. Protein sequence: CAISDPDRLLGQFF.

The chain couples TRBV6-5 to TRBJ2-2, with D unresolved. Germline-derived CDR1 and CDR2 are MNHEY and SVGAGI. Trimming took off 0 bases at V and 7 bases at J, with 6 bases between the two ends. This CDR3 has 13 residues. Written as DNA, the CDR3 is TGTGCCAGCAGTTACTCGGGTTACGGGGAGCTGTTTTTT. It codes for CASSYSGYGELFF.

The chain has TRBV12-5 and TRBJ2-5, with 7 bases lining up with TRBD1. Unmatched junction bases numbered 11, after V lost 0 bases and J lost 1 base. The CDR3 runs 18 residues. Germline loops: CDR1 LGHNT, CDR2 FRNRAP. CDR3 in amino acids: CASGLVRRVWDSQETQYF. The CDR3 DNA sequence: TGTGCTAGTGGTTTGGTACGGCGAGTGTGGGACAGCCAAGAGACCCAGTACTTC.

The J gene is TRBJ2-2, the V gene TRBV19; weak D call: TRBD2 (6 bases). The CDR3 is 15 residues long. V was shortened by 5 bases and J by 0 bases, with 10 bases between the two germline ends. Germline V gene lookup returns CDR1 LNHDA and CDR2 SQIVND (reference sequence). The DNA for the CDR3 is TGTGCCAGTAGTTCGGGGGTTACGAACACCGGGGAGCTGTTTTTT. It encodes CASSSGVTNTGELFF.

The chain recombines TRBV6-1 with TRBJ2-1, with 9 bases identical to TRBD2. The CDR3 is 17 residues long. The trim removed 4 bases at V and 9 bases at J, leaving 16 bases unmatched. Germline V gives CDR1 MNHNS, CDR2 SASEGT. CDR3 region: CASSGPGSGGPAGEQFF. CDR3 DNA: TGTGCCAGCAGTGGGCCTGGGAGCGGGGGGCCCGCGGGTGAGCAGTTCTTC.

The chain couples TRBV9 to TRBJ1-2; D is unclear. The germline gives CDR1 SGDLS, CDR2 YYNGEE. The CDR3 spans 16 residues. V was trimmed by 0 bases and J by 8 bases, leaving 20 bases between them. CDR3 in amino acids: CASSVVSPVAVMGYTF. The CDR3 DNA sequence: TGTGCCAGCAGCGTAGTGTCCCCCGTCGCGGTGATGGGCTACACCTTC.

This clone was recorded only once. This chain uses TRBV14 with TRBJ2-7, with TRBD1 matching 10 bases. Germline loops: CDR1 SGHDN, CDR2 FVKESK. The ends lost 4 bases at V and 2 bases at J; junction bases unmatched: 2. The CDR3 runs to 14 residues. CDR3 loop: CASSRTGGAYEQYF. The CDR3 nucleotides are TGTGCCAGCAGCCGGACAGGGGGGGCCTACGAGCAGTACTTC.